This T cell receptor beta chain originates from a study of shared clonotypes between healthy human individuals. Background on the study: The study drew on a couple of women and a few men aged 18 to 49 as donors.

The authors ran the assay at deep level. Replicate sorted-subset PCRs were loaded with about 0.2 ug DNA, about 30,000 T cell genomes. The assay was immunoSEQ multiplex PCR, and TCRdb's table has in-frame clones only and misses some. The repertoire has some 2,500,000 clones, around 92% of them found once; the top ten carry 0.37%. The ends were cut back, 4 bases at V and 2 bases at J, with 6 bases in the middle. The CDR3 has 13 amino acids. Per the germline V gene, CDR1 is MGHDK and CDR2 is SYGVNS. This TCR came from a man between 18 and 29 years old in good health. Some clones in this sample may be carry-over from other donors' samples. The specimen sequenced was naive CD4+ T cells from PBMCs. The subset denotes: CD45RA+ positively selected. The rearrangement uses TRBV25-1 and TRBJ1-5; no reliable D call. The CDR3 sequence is CASSGMGNQPQHF. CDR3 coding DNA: TGTGCCAGCAGTGGTATGGGCAATCAGCCCCAGCATTTT.